The clone carrying this TCR beta chain was detected many times. As TCR cDNA was made by 5'RACE template switching, a universal primer site and UMIs were added. One entry per CDR3 protein, called by TCRdb with MiXCR from the 5' RACE reads. This sample yields around 140,000 distinct CDR3 sequences, of which less than 9.5% are seen a single time; approximately 0.78% belongs to the top ten. These data are taken from a study of T cells after yellow fever vaccination. V gave up 1 base and J gave up 8 bases; unmatched junction bases: 9. The CDR3 contains 15 residues. In germline, CDR1 is DFQATT, CDR2 SNEGSKA (reference sequence).

V and J are TRBV20-1 and TRBJ2-1; 9 bases match TRBD2. The receptor was isolated from a man under 40 who received the YFV17D yellow fever vaccine. The sequences come from CD4+ T cells sorted from PBMCs, collected 5 days after the yellow fever booster vaccination. CDR3 nucleotides: TGCAGTGCTAGAGTTGCGGGACTAGCCCGGGATGAGCAGTTCTTC. Protein product: CSARVAGLARDEQFF.